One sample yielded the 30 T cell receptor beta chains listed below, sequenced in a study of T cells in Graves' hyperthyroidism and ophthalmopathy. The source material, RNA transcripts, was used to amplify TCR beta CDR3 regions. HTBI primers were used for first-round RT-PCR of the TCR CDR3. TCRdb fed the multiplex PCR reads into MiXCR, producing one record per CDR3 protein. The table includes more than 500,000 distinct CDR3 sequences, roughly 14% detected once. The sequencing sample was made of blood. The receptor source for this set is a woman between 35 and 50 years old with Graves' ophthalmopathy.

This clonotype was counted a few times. Written as DNA, the CDR3 is TGTGCCAGCAGCTTAACGGGGTCAGTCGGAAACACCATATATTTT. The encoded protein is CASSLTGSVGNTIYF. The V and J genes are TRBV7-3 and TRBJ1-3; D is undetermined. The CDR3 totals 15 residues. Germline CDR1 and CDR2: SGHTA and FQGTGA. V lost 0 bases, J lost 4 bases, and 10 bases lay in between.

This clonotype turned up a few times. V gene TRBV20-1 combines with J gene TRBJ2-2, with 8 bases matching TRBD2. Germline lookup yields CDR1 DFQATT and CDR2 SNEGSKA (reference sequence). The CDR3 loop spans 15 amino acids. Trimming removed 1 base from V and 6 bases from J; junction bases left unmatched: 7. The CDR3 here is CSARGREGQAGELFF. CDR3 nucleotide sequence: TGCAGTGCTAGAGGCCGGGAGGGCCAGGCCGGGGAGCTGTTTTTT.

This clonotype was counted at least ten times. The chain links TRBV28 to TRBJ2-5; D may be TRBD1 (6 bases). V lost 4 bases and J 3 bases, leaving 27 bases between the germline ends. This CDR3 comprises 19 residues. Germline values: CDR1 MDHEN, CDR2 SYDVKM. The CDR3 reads CASSSGDRDIWFGEETQYF. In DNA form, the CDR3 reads TGTGCCAGCAGTTCAGGAGACCGGGACATATGGTTCGGCGAAGAGACCCAGTACTTC.

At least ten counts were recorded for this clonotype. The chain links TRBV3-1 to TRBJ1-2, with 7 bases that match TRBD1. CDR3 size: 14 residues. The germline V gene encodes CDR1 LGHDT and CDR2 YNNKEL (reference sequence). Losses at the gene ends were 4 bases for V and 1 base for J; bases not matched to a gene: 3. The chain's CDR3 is CASSPTGDNYGYTF. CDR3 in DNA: TGTGCCAGCAGCCCTACAGGGGATAACTATGGCTACACCTTC.

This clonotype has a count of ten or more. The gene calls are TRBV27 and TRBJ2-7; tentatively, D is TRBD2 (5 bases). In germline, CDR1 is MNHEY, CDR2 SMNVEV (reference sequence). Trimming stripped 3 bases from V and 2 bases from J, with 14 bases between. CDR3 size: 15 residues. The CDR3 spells CASSFSSGPPYEQYF. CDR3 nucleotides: TGTGCCAGCAGTTTCTCGAGCGGCCCACCCTACGAGCAGTACTTC.

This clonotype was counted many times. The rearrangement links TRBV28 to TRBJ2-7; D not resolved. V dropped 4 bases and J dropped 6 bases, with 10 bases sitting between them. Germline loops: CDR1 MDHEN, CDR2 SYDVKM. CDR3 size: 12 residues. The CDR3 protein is CASSSVDAEQYF. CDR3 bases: TGTGCCAGCAGTTCGGTGGACGCCGAGCAGTACTTC.

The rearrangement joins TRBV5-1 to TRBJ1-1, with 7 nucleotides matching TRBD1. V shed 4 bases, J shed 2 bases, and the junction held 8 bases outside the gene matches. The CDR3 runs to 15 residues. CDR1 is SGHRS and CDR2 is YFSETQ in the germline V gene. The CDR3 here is CASSLRRQGNTEAFF. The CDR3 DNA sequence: TGCGCCAGCAGCCTCCGACGACAGGGAAACACTGAAGCTTTCTTT.

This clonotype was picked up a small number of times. CDR3 in DNA: TGTGCCAGCACCCGGGAGGGGGCAACCTACGAGCAGTACTTC. This gives the protein CASTREGATYEQYF. The chain uses TRBV6-1 and TRBJ2-7; maybe TRBD2 (8 bases). With 7 bases removed from V and 2 bases from J, the gap between germline ends came to 15 bases. The germline V gene encodes CDR1 MNHNS and CDR2 SASEGT. This CDR3 comprises 14 residues.

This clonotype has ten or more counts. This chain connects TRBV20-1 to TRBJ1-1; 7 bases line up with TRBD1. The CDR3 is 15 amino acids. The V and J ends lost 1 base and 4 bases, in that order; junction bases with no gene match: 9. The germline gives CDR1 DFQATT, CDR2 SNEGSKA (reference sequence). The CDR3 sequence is CSARAPTGPGTEAFF. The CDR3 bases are TGCAGTGCTAGAGCTCCGACAGGGCCGGGCACTGAAGCTTTCTTT.

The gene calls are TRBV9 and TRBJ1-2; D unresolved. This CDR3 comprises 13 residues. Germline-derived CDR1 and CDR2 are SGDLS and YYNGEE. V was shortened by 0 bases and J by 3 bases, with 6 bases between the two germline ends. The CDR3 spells CASSVETDYGYTF. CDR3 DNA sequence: TGTGCCAGCAGCGTAGAAACAGACTATGGCTACACCTTC.

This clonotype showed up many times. The chain's CDR3 is CASSLDRLSQYF. CDR3 sequence (DNA): TGTGCCAGCAGCTTAGATCGCCTGTCCCAGTACTTC. This chain uses TRBV11-2 with TRBJ2-5, with D hard to call. The CDR3 runs to 12 residues. The V gene's germline CDR1 is SGHAT and CDR2 FQNNGV. V lost 0 bases to trimming and J lost 9 bases, with 8 bases between them.

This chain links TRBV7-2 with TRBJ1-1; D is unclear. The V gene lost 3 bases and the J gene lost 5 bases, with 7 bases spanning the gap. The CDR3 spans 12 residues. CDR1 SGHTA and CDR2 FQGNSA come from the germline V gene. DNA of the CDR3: TGTGCCAGCAGCTTCCAGTTAACTGAAGCTTTCTTT. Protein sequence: CASSFQLTEAFF.

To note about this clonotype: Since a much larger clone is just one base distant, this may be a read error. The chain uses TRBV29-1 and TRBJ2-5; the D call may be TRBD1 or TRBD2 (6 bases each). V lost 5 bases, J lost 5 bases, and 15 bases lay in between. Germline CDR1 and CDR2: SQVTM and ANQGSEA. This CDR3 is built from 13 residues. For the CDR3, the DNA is TGCAGCGTTTCCGGGGGCCTCTGGGAGACCCAGTACTTC. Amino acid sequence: CSVSGGLWETQYF.

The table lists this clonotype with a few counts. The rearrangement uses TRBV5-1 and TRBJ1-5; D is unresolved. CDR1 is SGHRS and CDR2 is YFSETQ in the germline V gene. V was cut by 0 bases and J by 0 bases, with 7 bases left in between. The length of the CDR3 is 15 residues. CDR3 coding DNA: TGCGCCAGCAGCTTGGGCCCGGGTAGCAATCAGCCCCAGCATTTT. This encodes CASSLGPGSNQPQHF.

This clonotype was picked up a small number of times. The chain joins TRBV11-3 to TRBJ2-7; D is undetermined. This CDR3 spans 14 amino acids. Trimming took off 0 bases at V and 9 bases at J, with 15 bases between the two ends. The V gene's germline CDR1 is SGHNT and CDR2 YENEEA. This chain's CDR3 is CASSLERPSTRQYF. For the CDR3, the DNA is TGTGCCAGCAGCTTAGAGAGACCATCTACGAGGCAGTACTTC.

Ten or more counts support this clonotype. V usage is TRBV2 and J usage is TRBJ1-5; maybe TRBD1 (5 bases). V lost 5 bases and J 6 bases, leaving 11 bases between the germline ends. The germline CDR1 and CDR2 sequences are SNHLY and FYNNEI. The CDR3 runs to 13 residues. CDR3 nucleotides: TGTGCCAGCAGTTCAGGGCAGGGTCAGCCCCAGCATTTT. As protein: CASSSGQGQPQHF.

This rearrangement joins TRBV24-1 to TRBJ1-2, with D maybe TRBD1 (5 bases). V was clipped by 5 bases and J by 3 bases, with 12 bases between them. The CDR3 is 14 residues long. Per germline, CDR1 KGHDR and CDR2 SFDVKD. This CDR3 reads CATSGAGRDYGYTF. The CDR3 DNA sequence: TGTGCCACCAGTGGGGCAGGGAGAGACTATGGCTACACCTTC.

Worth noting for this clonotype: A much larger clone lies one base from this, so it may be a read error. The CDR3 DNA follows: TGTGCCAGCAGCCCGGACGGGGGGATATGTGGCTACACCTTC. As protein: CASSPDGGICGYTF. The chain recombines TRBV7-3 with TRBJ1-2; TRBD1 is a possible D gene (5 bases). The germline V gene has CDR1 SGHTA and CDR2 FQGTGA. The V end lost 5 bases, the J end lost 7 bases, and 17 bases lay between the germline ends. The CDR3 is 14 residues long.

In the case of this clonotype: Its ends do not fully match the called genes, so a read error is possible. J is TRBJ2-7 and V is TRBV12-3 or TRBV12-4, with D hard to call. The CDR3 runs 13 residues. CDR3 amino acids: CASKKRSSYEQYF. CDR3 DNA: TGTGCCAGCAAGAAGAGGAGCTCCTATGAGCAGTACTTC.

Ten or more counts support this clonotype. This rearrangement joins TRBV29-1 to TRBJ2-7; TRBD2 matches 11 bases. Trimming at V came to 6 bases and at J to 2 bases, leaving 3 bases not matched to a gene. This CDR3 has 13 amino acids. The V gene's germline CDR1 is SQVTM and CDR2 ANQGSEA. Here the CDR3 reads CSVGLAGAYEQYF. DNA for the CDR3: TGCAGCGTAGGACTAGCGGGCGCCTACGAGCAGTACTTC.

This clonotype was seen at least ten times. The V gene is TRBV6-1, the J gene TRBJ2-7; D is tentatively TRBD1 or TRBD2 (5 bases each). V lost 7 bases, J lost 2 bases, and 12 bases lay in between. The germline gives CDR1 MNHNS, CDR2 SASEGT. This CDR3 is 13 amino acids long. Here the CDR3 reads CASTGREAYEQYF. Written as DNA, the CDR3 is TGTGCCAGCACGGGACGTGAAGCCTACGAGCAGTACTTC.

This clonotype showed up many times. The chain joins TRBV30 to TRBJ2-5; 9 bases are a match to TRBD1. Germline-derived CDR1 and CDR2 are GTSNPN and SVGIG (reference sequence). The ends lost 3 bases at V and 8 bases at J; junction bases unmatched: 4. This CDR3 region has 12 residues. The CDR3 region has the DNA TGTGCCTGGAGAGGGACAGGGCCTACCCAGTACTTC. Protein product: CAWRGTGPTQYF.

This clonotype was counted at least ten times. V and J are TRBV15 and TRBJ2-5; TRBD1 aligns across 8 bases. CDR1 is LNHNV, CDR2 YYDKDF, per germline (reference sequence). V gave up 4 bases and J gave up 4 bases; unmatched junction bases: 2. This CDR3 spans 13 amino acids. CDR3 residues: CATSKTGVETQYF. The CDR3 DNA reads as TGTGCCACCAGCAAGACAGGGGTAGAGACCCAGTACTTC.

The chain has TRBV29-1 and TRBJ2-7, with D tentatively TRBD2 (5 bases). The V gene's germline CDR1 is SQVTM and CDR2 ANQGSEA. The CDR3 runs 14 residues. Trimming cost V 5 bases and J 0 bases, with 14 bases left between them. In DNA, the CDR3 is TGCAGCGTTATAATAAGCGGACGCTCCTACGAGCAGTACTTC. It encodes CSVIISGRSYEQYF.

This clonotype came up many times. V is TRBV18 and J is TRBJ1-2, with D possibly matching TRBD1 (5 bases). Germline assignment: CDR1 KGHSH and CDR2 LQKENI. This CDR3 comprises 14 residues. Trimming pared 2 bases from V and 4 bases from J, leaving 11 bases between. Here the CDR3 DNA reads TGTGCCAGCTCACCAGAGGGACTATTCTATGGCTACACCTTC. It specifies CASSPEGLFYGYTF.

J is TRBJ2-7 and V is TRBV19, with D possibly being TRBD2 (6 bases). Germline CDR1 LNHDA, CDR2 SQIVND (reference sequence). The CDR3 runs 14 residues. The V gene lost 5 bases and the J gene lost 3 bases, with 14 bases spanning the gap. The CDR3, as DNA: TGTGCCAGTAGTGGACTATTTGGGGGCTACGAGCAGTACTTC. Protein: CASSGLFGGYEQYF.

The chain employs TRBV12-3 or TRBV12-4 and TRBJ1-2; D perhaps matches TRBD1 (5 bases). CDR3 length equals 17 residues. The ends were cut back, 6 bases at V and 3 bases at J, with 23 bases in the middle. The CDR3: CASSDTHGTLDHYGYTF. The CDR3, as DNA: TGTGCCAGCAGCGATACCCACGGGACTCTGGACCACTATGGCTACACCTTC.

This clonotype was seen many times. The CDR3 coding sequence is TGTGCCAGCAGTGTAGGGAGTGTCAATGAGCAGTTCTTC. Translated, it gives CASSVGSVNEQFF. V gene TRBV2 combines with J gene TRBJ2-1, with D possibly being TRBD2 (5 bases). This CDR3 has 13 amino acids. Trimming stripped 4 bases from V and 6 bases from J, with 10 bases between. Germline V gene lookup returns CDR1 SNHLY and CDR2 FYNNEI.

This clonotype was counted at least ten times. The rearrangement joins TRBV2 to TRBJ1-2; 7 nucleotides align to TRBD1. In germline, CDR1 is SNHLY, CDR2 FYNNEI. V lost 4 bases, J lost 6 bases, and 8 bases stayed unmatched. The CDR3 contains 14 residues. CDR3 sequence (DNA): TGTGCCAGCAGTGGACCAGGGGGTCCCCATGGCTACACCTTC. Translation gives CASSGPGGPHGYTF.

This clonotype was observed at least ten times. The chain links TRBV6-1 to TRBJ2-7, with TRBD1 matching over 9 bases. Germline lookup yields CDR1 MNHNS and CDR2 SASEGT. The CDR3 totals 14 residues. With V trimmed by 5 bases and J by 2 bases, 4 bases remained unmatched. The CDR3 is CASSTTGGPYEQYF. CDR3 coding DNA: TGTGCCAGCAGTACGACAGGGGGACCCTACGAGCAGTACTTC.